The 13 T cell receptor beta chains presented below share a single source sample, sequenced in a study of regulatory T cells in long-lasting Graves disease (TCRdb year 2021). The time point label corresponds to: persistent/refractory GD, antithyroid drugs over 5 years with positive TRAb. For both TCR sequencing and RNA sequencing, RNA was extracted from PBMCs using TRIzol. Library generation was performed with multiplex PCR. Reads for this sample came from an Illumina HiSeq 4000. TCR beta libraries were built with iRepertoire HTBI primers and Arm-PCR amplification of CDR3 regions. Starting from the raw public reads, TCRdb applied fastp trimming at Q25, assembled clones with MiXCR and retained in-frame beta chains. Identical CDR3 proteins give one entry, which carries the most common genes and DNA. The sample has more than 350,000 distinct CDR3 sequences on record, around a fifth of them singletons. The top ten hold 14% of the sample.

Sample: peripheral blood mononuclear cells (PBMCs), taken when the disease was refractory, from a patient treated with antithyroid drugs. These receptors all come from a female donor with Graves disease.

This clonotype has just a few counts. The rearrangement joins TRBV7-3 to TRBJ2-1; 10 bases align to TRBD1. Germline CDR1 is SGHTA and CDR2 is FQGTGA. J was trimmed by 9 bases and V by 5 bases; bases with no gene match: 4. This CDR3 contains 13 residues. The CDR3 DNA reads as TGTGCCAGCAGCCTACGACAGGGGGCTGAGCAGTTCTTC. It translates to CASSLRQGAEQFF.

This clonotype turned up a few times. This chain joins TRBV6-1 and TRBJ1-5, with no clear D. V was cut by 3 bases and J by 4 bases, with 7 bases left in between. This CDR3 is 13 amino acids long. Per the germline V gene, CDR1 is MNHNS and CDR2 is SASEGT. The CDR3 region is CASSDYRNQPQHF. DNA for the CDR3: TGTGCCAGCAGTGATTACCGGAATCAGCCCCAGCATTTT.

This clonotype was seen repeatedly, ten times or more. The rearrangement joins TRBV28 to TRBJ2-5; 11 positions agree with TRBD2. Looked up from germline, CDR1 is MDHEN and CDR2 is SYDVKM. Trimming at V came to 6 bases and at J to 4 bases, leaving 7 bases not matched to a gene. This CDR3 has 15 residues. The CDR3 loop is CASRGTSGAGETQYF. In DNA, the CDR3 is TGTGCCAGCAGGGGGACTAGCGGAGCGGGAGAGACCCAGTACTTC.

This clonotype has ten or more counts. The CDR3 is CSVEAGSIQYF. In DNA, the CDR3 is TGCAGCGTTGAAGCAGGGAGCATTCAGTACTTC. This chain joins TRBV29-1 and TRBJ2-4; D possibly matches TRBD1 or TRBD2 (5 bases each). The CDR3 extends over 11 amino acids. Germline CDR1 and CDR2: SQVTM and ANQGSEA. V lost 1 base, J lost 9 bases, and 7 bases lay in between.

There are a few counts of this clonotype. The V and J genes are TRBV7-9 and TRBJ1-4; possibly TRBD1 for D (5 bases). With 1 base removed from V and 10 bases from J, the gap between germline ends came to 16 bases. CDR1 is SEHNR, CDR2 FQNEAQ, per germline (reference sequence). The CDR3 runs to 15 residues. The CDR3 here is CASSLEVGSRGKLFF. As DNA, the CDR3 is TGTGCCAGCAGCTTAGAAGTGGGGTCGAGGGGAAAACTGTTTTTT.

This clonotype was counted between two and nine times. The genes are TRBV6-2 or TRBV6-3 and TRBJ1-5; D unclear. The V end was cut by 1 base, the J end by 0 bases, with 4 bases between. The CDR3 is 14 amino acids. Germline CDR1 is MNHEY and CDR2 is SVGEGT. The CDR3 spells CASSYLDSNQPQHF. DNA of the CDR3: TGTGCCAGCAGTTACTTAGATAGCAATCAGCCCCAGCATTTT.

This chain connects TRBV18 to TRBJ1-5; weak D call: TRBD1 (5 bases). CDR1 is KGHSH and CDR2 is LQKENI in the germline V gene. The CDR3 is 14 residues long. The V and J ends lost 5 bases and 0 bases respectively, with 8 bases between them. The CDR3 is CASSGTVSNQPQHF. The CDR3 region has the DNA TGTGCCAGCTCAGGGACTGTTAGCAATCAGCCCCAGCATTTT.

This clonotype occurred many times. V is TRBV19 and J is TRBJ2-2, with D maybe TRBD2 (7 bases). Trimming took 7 bases from V and 1 from J, leaving 13 bases between them. The CDR3 runs 15 residues. Germline V CDR1 and CDR2: LNHDA, SQIVND (reference sequence). The CDR3 DNA follows: TGTGCCAGTACCACCGGGGGGCGGAACACCGGGGAGCTGTTTTTT. This sequence encodes CASTTGGRNTGELFF.

This clonotype was found many times. This sequence joins TRBV27 and TRBJ1-2; 7 bases match TRBD1. The CDR3 contains 13 residues. The V and J ends lost 6 bases and 2 bases, in that order; junction bases with no gene match: 3. Germline V gives CDR1 MNHEY, CDR2 SMNVEV (reference sequence). The CDR3 region has the DNA TGTGCCAGCAGGCCGACAGGGAACTATGGCTACACCTTC. This codes for CASRPTGNYGYTF.

This clonotype has ten or more counts. The V call is TRBV11-2, the J call TRBJ2-7, with TRBD2 as a possible D gene (7 bases). Trimming stripped 7 bases from V and 1 base from J, with 20 bases between. Germline loops: CDR1 SGHAT, CDR2 FQNNGV. The CDR3 is 16 residues long. CDR3 DNA sequence: TGTGCCAGCACCGTTATCGGCGGGGGCGAATCCTACGAGCAGTACTTC. Its protein product is CASTVIGGGESYEQYF.

This clonotype was seen at least ten times. The V gene is TRBV27, the J gene TRBJ2-5; TRBD2 aligns across 7 bases. V gave up 5 bases and J gave up 3 bases; unmatched junction bases: 9. The CDR3 has 15 amino acids. Germline assignment: CDR1 MNHEY and CDR2 SMNVEV (reference sequence). The CDR3 protein is CASSPISGAKETQYF. The CDR3 DNA is TGTGCCAGCAGTCCCATAAGCGGGGCCAAAGAGACCCAGTACTTC.

This clonotype was seen more than once but under ten times. The chain recombines TRBV20-1 with TRBJ2-1, with 7 bases lining up with TRBD2. CDR1 is DFQATT, CDR2 SNEGSKA, per germline (reference sequence). V trimming: 3 bases; J trimming: 8 bases; junction bases outside the gene matches: 4. This CDR3 contains 12 residues. The chain's CDR3 is CSASPAGDEQFF. The DNA for the CDR3 is TGCAGTGCTAGTCCGGCGGGAGATGAGCAGTTCTTC.

This clonotype was seen a handful of times. V is TRBV5-1 and J is TRBJ2-6, with D possibly being TRBD1 or TRBD2 (6 bases each). The CDR3 is 17 residues long. The V end lost 4 bases, the J end lost 2 bases, and 16 bases lay between the germline ends. The germline V gene encodes CDR1 SGHRS and CDR2 YFSETQ. The CDR3 spells CASSADVGGTGANVLTF. CDR3 DNA: TGCGCCAGCAGCGCCGATGTCGGGGGCACTGGGGCCAACGTCCTGACTTTC.